The 11 T cell receptor beta chains given below trace back to one sample, sequenced in a study of blood T cell repertoires in COVID-19. The data were produced by immunoSEQ multiplex PCR, yet TCRdb's version contains in-frame clones alone and is incomplete. The table shows under 55,000 clones, with roughly nine tenths occurring only once. Sequencing was carried out using peripheral blood. All receptors derive from a man aged 40-50 years with active COVID-19.

The V and J genes are TRBV11-3 and TRBJ2-3; 12 bases fit TRBD2. CDR1 and CDR2 (germline): SGHNT, YENEEA. CDR3 length: 18 residues. V trimming: 3 bases; J trimming: 5 bases; junction bases outside the gene matches: 12. CDR3 in DNA: TGTGCCAGCAGCTTCCGCCCCCGACTAGCGGGAGTTGTAGATACGCAGTATTTT. It specifies CASSFRPRLAGVVDTQYF.

V usage is TRBV27 and J usage is TRBJ2-3; D might be TRBD1 (5 bases). V was pared by 5 bases and J by 2 bases, with 17 bases between. CDR1 and CDR2 from the germline V gene are MNHEY and SMNVEV (reference sequence). This CDR3 region has 16 residues. The CDR3 reads CASSGIRGRSTDTQYF. CDR3 coding DNA: TGTGCCAGCAGTGGGATTAGGGGCCGATCCACAGATACGCAGTATTTT.

The chain links TRBV11-2 to TRBJ2-3, with 11 nucleotides matching TRBD2. V dropped 5 bases and J dropped 4; count of bases not matched to a gene: 17. CDR3 length equals 19 residues. The germline gives CDR1 SGHAT, CDR2 FQNNGV. The CDR3 coding sequence is TGTGCCAGCAGCCCGCGGGTTAGCGGGAGGGCCGATGTTTCAGATACGCAGTATTTT. As protein: CASSPRVSGRADVSDTQYF. Filled out from reference TRBV11-2 and TRBJ2-3, the complete variable domain reads EAGVAQSPRYKIIEKRQSVAFWCNPISGHATLYWYQQILGQGPKLLIQFQNNGVVDDSQLPKDRFSAERLKGVDSTLKIQPAKLEDSAVYLCASSPRVSGRADVSDTQYFGPGTRLTVL.

This chain uses TRBV18 with TRBJ2-5, with 10 bases identical to TRBD1. From germline, CDR1 is KGHSH and CDR2 LQKENI. V shed 0 bases and J 4 bases; nucleotides not matched to a gene: 2. This CDR3 comprises 15 residues. The CDR3: CASSPPRTGGETQYF. The DNA for the CDR3 is TGTGCCAGCTCACCACCCCGGACAGGGGGAGAGACCCAGTACTTC.

The chain joins TRBV7-3 to TRBJ1-1; tentatively, D is TRBD1 (6 bases). Germline values: CDR1 SGHTA, CDR2 FQGTGA. This CDR3 has 15 amino acids. The V end was cut by 0 bases, the J end by 6 bases, with 14 bases between. In DNA, the CDR3 is TGTGCCAGCAGCTTAACGGCCTCAGGGGACGCTGAAGCTTTCTTT. Its protein is CASSLTASGDAEAFF.

This chain connects TRBV2 to TRBJ2-4; unclear D gene. Germline V gene sequence: CDR1 SNHLY, CDR2 FYNNEI. Trimming removed 2 bases from V and 0 bases from J, with 11 bases in between. The CDR3 totals 16 residues. CDR3 residues: CASSENSLLAKNIQYF. The CDR3 DNA is TGTGCCAGCAGTGAAAACAGTCTTCTAGCCAAAAACATTCAGTACTTC.

The chain links TRBV18 to TRBJ2-2, with 8 nucleotides matching TRBD2. CDR3 length: 15 amino acids. The germline V gene has CDR1 KGHSH and CDR2 LQKENI. V trimming: 5 bases; J trimming: 7 bases; junction bases outside the gene matches: 9. The CDR3 sequence is CASSSAGEAYGELFF. The CDR3 DNA follows: TGTGCCAGCTCATCAGCGGGAGAGGCCTACGGGGAGCTGTTTTTT. Filled out from reference TRBV18 and TRBJ2-2, the complete variable domain reads NAGVMQNPRHLVRRRGQEARLRCSPMKGHSHVYWYRQLPEEGLKFMVYLQKENIIDESGMPKERFSAEFPKEGPSILRIQQVVRGDSAAYFCASSSAGEAYGELFFGEGSRLTVL.

This clone was seen just once. The chain joins TRBV6-1 to TRBJ2-7, with a tentative D call TRBD1 (5 bases). Germline V gene data show CDR1 as MNHNS and CDR2 as SASEGT. V was cut by 2 bases and J by 4 bases, with 12 bases left in between. This CDR3 is built from 14 residues. The CDR3 coding sequence is TGTGCCAGCAGTGAATCCCCAGGGTCATACGAGCAGTACTTC. The encoded protein is CASSESPGSYEQYF.

This chain uses TRBV6-6 with TRBJ1-1, with TRBD1 identical over 10 bases. The germline V gene has CDR1 MNHNY and CDR2 SVGAGI (reference sequence). The CDR3 runs to 16 residues. The V gene end was trimmed by 2 bases and the J gene end by 5 bases; junction bases not matched to a gene: 8. CDR3 DNA: TGTGCCAGCAGTTACGGTAGGGGGACAGGGGTGACTGAAGCTTTCTTT. This translates into CASSYGRGTGVTEAFF.

This chain uses TRBV15 with TRBJ2-7; D gene ambiguous. The V end lost 2 bases, the J end lost 6 bases, and 8 bases lay between the germline ends. The CDR3 runs to 12 residues. Germline assignment: CDR1 LNHNV and CDR2 YYDKDF (reference sequence). CDR3: CATSRPFSEQYF. Here the CDR3 DNA reads TGTGCCACCAGCAGACCTTTTAGCGAGCAGTACTTC.

The chain has TRBV3-1 (or the pseudogene TRBV3-2) and TRBJ1-6; D perhaps matches TRBD1 (5 bases). CDR1 and CDR2 from the germline V gene are LGHDT and YNNKEL (reference sequence). The CDR3 is 15 residues long. The V and J ends lost 0 bases and 4 bases respectively, with 7 bases between them. DNA of the CDR3: TGTGCCAGCAGCCAAGATAAGGGGTATAATTCACCCCTCCACTTT. Translated: CASSQDKGYNSPLHF.